What follows describes a single T cell receptor beta chain. Its antigen is unidentified. The data belong to a study of cytomegalovirus exposure and HLA in healthy donors. Findings and limits, study-wide: Several of the most significant clusters appeared linked to common viral pathogens, based on a later analysis. A later analysis found most CMV-associated TCR beta chains apparently HLA-restricted. Earlier analysis looked at TCR beta V segments, and most were productive about 90% or about 30% of the time. A later analysis found TCR association rates differed by HLA locus, highest for DRB1 and lowest for HLA-C.

60 Vbeta and 13 Jbeta primers were used in PCR. Generated by immunoSEQ multiplex PCR, the TCRdb table keeps only in-frame clones and is missing some. The table includes over 90,000 clones, nearly 65% detected once. Germline assignment: CDR1 WSHSY and CDR2 SAAADI. The ends lost 3 bases at V and 5 bases at J; junction bases unmatched: 6. The length of the CDR3 is 15 residues. The sequence was collected from a human donor in good health. The sample comprised PBMCs. The genes are TRBV10-2 and TRBJ2-2; 7 nucleotides agree with TRBD2. The CDR3 sequence is CASSDPGGGTGELFF. The DNA for the CDR3 is TGCGCCAGCAGTGACCCGGGGGGAGGAACCGGGGAGCTGTTTTTT.